The 22 T cell receptor beta chains reported below all come from one sample, sequenced in a study of breast tumors, draining lymph nodes, adjacent tissues. From the multiplex PCR reads, TCRdb called clonotypes with MiXCR, one entry per CDR3 protein. The profile covers over 250,000 distinct CDR3 sequences, with around 31% appearing a single time and under 1.2% taken by the ten largest. Samples came from axillary lymph nodes draining the breast cancer. Sequencing input: axillary lymph node tissue. The receptors were gathered from a female donor with breast cancer. Some clones in this sample may be carry-over from other donors' samples.

This clonotype was seen ten or more times. The chain combines TRBV24-1 with TRBJ2-1; 7 positions agree with TRBD2. V shed 0 bases and J 8 bases; nucleotides not matched to a gene: 9. CDR3 length: 16 residues. Germline V CDR1 and CDR2: KGHDR, SFDVKD. In DNA, the CDR3 is TGTGCCACCAGTGATTTGCATCGGAGGAGCGGGGATGAGCAGTTCTTC. Encoded protein: CATSDLHRRSGDEQFF.

This clonotype was picked up many times. The J gene is TRBJ2-3, the V gene TRBV6-5; TRBD2 might be the D (5 bases). This CDR3 has 15 amino acids. Germline V gene sequence: CDR1 MNHEY, CDR2 SVGAGI. Trimming removed 6 bases from V and 0 bases from J, with 13 bases in between. CDR3 sequence reads: CASSAAGGSTDTQYF. For the CDR3, the DNA is TGTGCCAGCAGCGCCGCGGGCGGGAGCACAGATACGCAGTATTTT.

The gene calls are TRBV3-1 and TRBJ2-7; D is ambiguous. Trimming left V 0 bases short and J 2 bases short, with 5 bases between. Germline-derived CDR1 and CDR2 are LGHDT and YNNKEL (reference sequence). CDR3 size: 13 residues. The chain's CDR3 is CASSQDRPYEQYF. For the CDR3, the DNA is TGTGCCAGCAGCCAAGATCGGCCCTACGAGCAGTACTTC.

V and J are TRBV12-3 or TRBV12-4 and TRBJ2-1, with TRBD2 matching 13 bases. This CDR3 has 14 amino acids. Trimming at V came to 6 bases and at J to 6 bases, leaving 2 bases not matched to a gene. CDR3 sequence (DNA): TGTGCCAGCAGCGGACTAGCGGGAGTCAATGAGCAGTTCTTC. Amino acid sequence: CASSGLAGVNEQFF.

This clonotype was counted many times. This chain connects TRBV7-9 to TRBJ2-1; D is ambiguous. The CDR3 is made up of 15 amino acids. CDR1 SEHNR and CDR2 FQNEAQ come from the germline V gene (reference sequence). Trimming removed 7 bases from V and 5 bases from J, with 18 bases in between. Here the CDR3 reads CASIRTFGRHNEQFF. Here the CDR3 DNA reads TGTGCCAGCATTCGCACGTTCGGGCGGCACAATGAGCAGTTCTTC.

This clonotype was seen a few times. The gene calls are TRBV27 and TRBJ1-2; the D is unclear. Deletions cut 7 bases from V and 8 bases from J, with 14 bases between. CDR3 length: 12 amino acids. CDR1 is MNHEY, CDR2 SMNVEV, per germline (reference sequence). CDR3 residues: CASMSVGLGYTF. The DNA for the CDR3 is TGTGCCAGCATGTCTGTTGGGTTAGGCTACACCTTC.

This clonotype was found many times. The chain combines TRBV20-1 with TRBJ1-6, with a possible D match to TRBD1 (5 bases). The CDR3 extends over 15 amino acids. The V end was cut by 4 bases, the J end by 5 bases, with 15 bases between. Germline V gene data show CDR1 as DFQATT and CDR2 as SNEGSKA (reference sequence). CDR3 protein: CSAKTQGLNNSPLHF. The CDR3 bases are TGCAGTGCTAAAACCCAGGGTCTAAATAATTCACCCCTCCACTTT.

The chain couples TRBV25-1 to TRBJ2-1; 7 bases are shared with TRBD2. The CDR3 has 12 amino acids. Germline V lookup: CDR1 MGHDK, CDR2 SYGVNS. For the CDR3, the DNA is TGTGCTATCGCTAGCGGCTACAATGAGCAGTTCTTC. Amino acids: CAIASGYNEQFF.

This clonotype has a count of ten or more. An end of the junction does not agree with germline; a read error may underlie this. This chain links TRBV7-7 with TRBJ2-1, with D perhaps TRBD2 (6 bases). Germline loops: CDR1 SSHAT, CDR2 FNYEAQ (reference sequence). The CDR3 is made up of 14 amino acids. The CDR3 spells CASSLAGRGNEQFF. As DNA, the CDR3 is TGTGCTAGCAGCTTAGCCGGGAGAGGTAATGAGCAGTTCTTC.

V is TRBV5-1 and J is TRBJ1-1, with TRBD1 identical over 10 bases. Germline V gives CDR1 SGHRS, CDR2 YFSETQ. The CDR3 is made up of 17 amino acids. V shed 0 bases, J shed 2 bases, and the junction held 7 bases outside the gene matches. CDR3 region: CASSLGMRDRGNTEAFF. CDR3 in DNA: TGCGCCAGCAGCTTGGGGATGAGGGACAGGGGAAACACTGAAGCTTTCTTT.

This clonotype was observed at least ten times. V is TRBV2 and J is TRBJ2-2, with TRBD2 identical over 7 bases. Per the germline V gene, CDR1 is SNHLY and CDR2 is FYNNEI. The trim removed 7 bases at V and 7 bases at J, leaving 12 bases unmatched. The CDR3 has 15 amino acids. The CDR3 reads CASTWWEGLSGELFF. The CDR3 DNA follows: TGTGCCAGCACCTGGTGGGAGGGCCTAAGCGGGGAGCTGTTTTTT.

The table lists this clonotype with a few counts. The gene calls are TRBV6-5 and TRBJ1-2, with D maybe TRBD1 (5 bases). V lost 2 bases, J lost 5 bases, and 21 bases lay in between. The length of the CDR3 is 17 residues. Looked up from germline, CDR1 is MNHEY and CDR2 is SVGAGI. The DNA for the CDR3 is TGTGCCAGCAGTTACCCCTCAACTAAGGGGTCTTTTTATGGCTACACCTTC. It yields the protein CASSYPSTKGSFYGYTF.

The chain employs TRBV15 and TRBJ1-2, with TRBD1 matching 8 bases. The CDR3 has 14 amino acids. V lost 3 bases, J lost 3 bases, and 3 bases stayed unmatched. Germline V lookup: CDR1 LNHNV, CDR2 YYDKDF (reference sequence). The CDR3 loop is CATSRDRADYGYTF. Here the CDR3 DNA reads TGTGCCACCAGCAGGGACAGGGCGGACTATGGCTACACCTTC. Complete variable domain (other parts from reference TRBV15 and TRBJ1-2): DAMVIQNPRYQVTQFGKPVTLSCSQTLNHNVMYWYQQKSSQAPKLLFHYYDKDFNNEADTPDNFQSRRPNTSFCFLDIRSPGLGDTAMYLCATSRDRADYGYTFGSGTRLTVV.

The V gene is TRBV15, the J gene TRBJ1-5; D may be TRBD1 (6 bases). This CDR3 comprises 14 residues. V was clipped by 3 bases and J by 4 bases, with 10 bases between them. CDR1 and CDR2 (germline): LNHNV, YYDKDF (reference sequence). CDR3 sequence (DNA): TGTGCCACCAGCAGTTTAACAGGGAATCAGCCCCAGCATTTT. Its translation is CATSSLTGNQPQHF.

This clonotype was observed many times. The rearrangement links TRBV15 to TRBJ2-2; D is unresolved. There are 13 residues in the CDR3. The V end lost 7 bases, the J end lost 7 bases, and 13 bases lay between the germline ends. Germline loops: CDR1 LNHNV, CDR2 YYDKDF (reference sequence). The DNA of the CDR3 is TGTGCCACCAACAAGGGTAATGACGGGGAGCTGTTTTTT. This sequence encodes CATNKGNDGELFF.

This clonotype was detected once. The V gene is TRBV15, the J gene TRBJ1-5; perhaps TRBD1 as D (6 bases). Germline V gene data show CDR1 as LNHNV and CDR2 as YYDKDF (reference sequence). The CDR3 contains 15 residues. Trimming stripped 3 bases from V and 7 bases from J, with 16 bases between. This CDR3 is CATSSFGTGFQPQHF. The CDR3 DNA sequence: TGTGCCACCAGCAGTTTTGGTACAGGGTTCCAGCCCCAGCATTTT.

This clonotype was recorded a few times. V and J are TRBV6-2 or TRBV6-3 and TRBJ2-3; D might be TRBD2 (7 bases). This CDR3 region has 15 residues. Trimming left V 5 bases short and J 6 bases short, with 18 bases between. The germline CDR1 and CDR2 sequences are MNHEY and SVGEGT. This chain's CDR3 is CASSATRGAGDTQYF. CDR3 nucleotides: TGTGCCAGCAGTGCCACCCGGGGGGCAGGGGATACGCAGTATTTT.

This clonotype has a count of ten or more. V gene TRBV10-3 combines with J gene TRBJ2-6; TRBD2 is a possible D gene (5 bases). V gave up 4 bases and J gave up 3 bases, with 16 bases separating them. Germline lookup yields CDR1 ENHRY and CDR2 SYGVKD. The CDR3 contains 17 residues. CDR3 nucleotide sequence: TGTGCCATCAGTGGGGTATTTGGGGAGCTTGGGGCCAACGTCCTGACTTTC. Translating gives CAISGVFGELGANVLTF.

This clonotype was counted many times. The gene calls are TRBV3-2 and TRBJ1-6; the DNA was not compared with TRBD1, the D call given in the table. TRBV3-2 constitutes a pseudogene. There are 9 residues in the CDR3. Here the CDR3 DNA reads TGTGGGGGGGAGTCACCCCTCCACTTT. It specifies CGGESPLHF.

This clonotype was detected ten times or more. V usage is TRBV14 and J usage is TRBJ1-2; perhaps TRBD1 as D (6 bases). V dropped 5 bases and J dropped 4 bases, with 8 bases sitting between them. The CDR3 runs to 12 residues. Germline CDR1 reads SGHDN; CDR2 reads FVKESK. CDR3 in DNA: TGTGCCAGCAGCTCAGGGGCCTATGGCTACACCTTC. Translated: CASSSGAYGYTF.

This clonotype appeared many times. The chain links TRBV5-1 to TRBJ2-3; no clear D. The CDR3 length is 14 residues. Germline V gives CDR1 SGHRS, CDR2 YFSETQ. Trimming stripped 0 bases from V and 3 bases from J, with 8 bases between. The CDR3 DNA reads TGCGCCAGCAGCTTGGAGAGACCTACAGATACGCAGTATTTT. As protein: CASSLERPTDTQYF.

This clonotype occurred many times. This chain connects TRBV19 to TRBJ2-2; D remains unclear. Trimming left V 3 bases short and J 2 bases short, with 10 bases between. The CDR3 totals 15 residues. Germline V lookup: CDR1 LNHDA, CDR2 SQIVND (reference sequence). CDR3 protein: CASSMRLGNTGELFF. The CDR3 bases are TGTGCCAGTAGTATGCGTTTGGGAAACACCGGGGAGCTGTTTTTT.